These T cell receptor beta chains were read from a single sample in a study of PD-1 blockade in classical Hodgkin lymphoma. Clones were sequenced by immunoSEQ multiplex PCR, and TCRdb holds only the in-frame ones, with some missing. The sample records tens of thousands of clones, 85% to 90% being singletons. This specimen consisted of peripheral blood mononuclear cells (PBMCs), obtained before the second cycle of nivolumab. Receptors were obtained from a human donor with classical Hodgkin lymphoma. The CDR3 runs from the conserved cysteine through the conserved F or W. The order of the fields is D gene, J gene, V gene, clone size, CDR3 DNA, CDR3 protein. A D gene is named only where the DNA matches it firmly. Size is stated for part of the rows, as once, few or many counts, or as a class when the clone is expanded.

D gene: .; J gene: TRBJ2-7; V gene: TRBV14; clone size: once; CDR3 DNA: TGTGCCAGCAGCGGGGGGTACGAGCAGTACTTC; CDR3 protein: CASSGGYEQYF
D gene: .; J gene: TRBJ2-6; V gene: TRBV28; clone size: .; CDR3 DNA: TGTGCCAGCAGTTTAGGGTGGGGGTCTGGGGCCAACGTCCTGACTTTC; CDR3 protein: CASSLGWGSGANVLTF
D gene: .; J gene: TRBJ2-1; V gene: TRBV11-2; clone size: .; CDR3 DNA: TGTGCCAGCAGCCATAGCTTGTCGGAGCAGTTCTTC; CDR3 protein: CASSHSLSEQFF
D gene: .; J gene: TRBJ2-5; V gene: TRBV25-1; clone size: once; CDR3 DNA: TGTGCCAGCAGTGACAGGGGGGAACAAGAGACCCAGTACTTC; CDR3 protein: CASSDRGEQETQYF
D gene: .; J gene: TRBJ1-1; V gene: TRBV7-3; clone size: .; CDR3 DNA: TGTGCCAGCAGCTTAAGTGCAGCGAGTGAAGCTTTCTTT; CDR3 protein: CASSLSAASEAFF
D gene: .; J gene: TRBJ1-6; V gene: TRBV28; clone size: .; CDR3 DNA: TGTGCCAGCAGTTTCGGAAGGAGCTCCTATAATTCACCCCTCCACTTT; CDR3 protein: CASSFGRSSYNSPLHF
D gene: .; J gene: TRBJ2-3; V gene: TRBV19; clone size: .; CDR3 DNA: TGTGCCAGTAGTCGGTCCGGGGGCCTGAGCACAGATACGCAGTATTTT; CDR3 protein: CASSRSGGLSTDTQYF
D gene: .; J gene: TRBJ2-4; V gene: TRBV5-1; clone size: .; CDR3 DNA: TGCGCCAGCAGCTTGGAAAGGACGGAAAACATTCAGTACTTC; CDR3 protein: CASSLERTENIQYF
D gene: .; J gene: TRBJ2-6; V gene: TRBV7-8; clone size: .; CDR3 DNA: TGTGCCAGCAGCTTAGCGTCCCTCTCTGGGGCCAACGTCCTGACTTTC; CDR3 protein: CASSLASLSGANVLTF
D gene: .; J gene: TRBJ1-2; V gene: TRBV9; clone size: .; CDR3 DNA: TGTGCCAGCAGCGTAGACGGTAGCTATGGCTACACCTTC; CDR3 protein: CASSVDGSYGYTF
D gene: .; J gene: TRBJ2-7; V gene: TRBV14; clone size: .; CDR3 DNA: TGTGCCAGCAGCCAAGATATTATAGGGATCGAATACGAGCAGTACTTC; CDR3 protein: CASSQDIIGIEYEQYF
D gene: .; J gene: TRBJ2-7; V gene: TRBV11-2; clone size: .; CDR3 DNA: TGTGCCAGCAGCTTAGAGATAAGCGGCCTGGAGCAGTACTTC; CDR3 protein: CASSLEISGLEQYF
D gene: TRBD1; J gene: TRBJ2-5; V gene: TRBV19; clone size: .; CDR3 DNA: TGTGCCAGTAGTATGCTACCGGGACAGGGGGCGAGGACCCAGTACTTC; CDR3 protein: CASSMLPGQGARTQYF
D gene: .; J gene: TRBJ1-1; V gene: TRBV6-5; clone size: .; CDR3 DNA: TGTGCCAGCAGTTTGGTCAACCTGAACACTGAAGCTTTCTTT; CDR3 protein: CASSLVNLNTEAFF
D gene: .; J gene: TRBJ1-5; V gene: TRBV6-5; clone size: .; CDR3 DNA: TGTGCCAGCAGCCTGTCGGTAGTCGGGGACAAACCCCAGCATTTT; CDR3 protein: CASSLSVVGDKPQHF
D gene: .; J gene: TRBJ2-7; V gene: TRBV18; clone size: once; CDR3 DNA: TGTGCCAGCTCACCTCTCACAGGCCTCTACGAGCAGTACTTC; CDR3 protein: CASSPLTGLYEQYF
D gene: TRBD1; J gene: TRBJ2-3; V gene: TRBV6-6; clone size: .; CDR3 DNA: TGTGCCAGCAGTGCCCAGGGGGCTGGGGCAGATACGCAGTATTTT; CDR3 protein: CASSAQGAGADTQYF
D gene: TRBD1; J gene: TRBJ2-5; V gene: TRBV11-1; clone size: .; CDR3 DNA: TGTGCCAGCAGCTTAGGTGCCGACAGGGGGATAAGTCAAGAGACCCAGTACTTC; CDR3 protein: CASSLGADRGISQETQYF
D gene: .; J gene: TRBJ2-5; V gene: TRBV28; clone size: .; CDR3 DNA: TGTGCCAGCAGTTCATTGGAAGAGACCCAGTACTTC; CDR3 protein: CASSSLEETQYF
D gene: .; J gene: TRBJ2-3; V gene: TRBV18; clone size: .; CDR3 DNA: TGTGCCAGCTCACCTCCGAGCAAGACACGCACAGATACGCAGTATTTT; CDR3 protein: CASSPPSKTRTDTQYF
D gene: .; J gene: TRBJ2-7; V gene: TRBV18; clone size: .; CDR3 DNA: TGTGCCAGCTCACCAAGGGCAGGATACGAGCAGTACTTC; CDR3 protein: CASSPRAGYEQYF
D gene: .; J gene: TRBJ2-7; V gene: TRBV5-4; clone size: once; CDR3 DNA: TGTGCCAGCAGCTTGGTACTATCGGTAGGCAGTGCCTACGAGCAGTACTTC; CDR3 protein: CASSLVLSVGSAYEQYF
D gene: TRBD2; J gene: TRBJ2-1; V gene: TRBV5-8; clone size: .; CDR3 DNA: TGTGCCAGCAGTTTACTAGCGGGAGTATACAATGAGCAGTTCTTC; CDR3 protein: CASSLLAGVYNEQFF
D gene: .; J gene: TRBJ2-3; V gene: TRBV7-2; clone size: .; CDR3 DNA: TGTGCCAGCAGCGCTTACACAGATACGCAGTATTTT; CDR3 protein: CASSAYTDTQYF
D gene: .; J gene: TRBJ1-5; V gene: TRBV6-6; clone size: once; CDR3 DNA: TGTGCCAGCAGTAGAGAAGGGGGCAATCAGCCCCAGCATTTT; CDR3 protein: CASSREGGNQPQHF
D gene: .; J gene: TRBJ2-7; V gene: TRBV15; clone size: .; CDR3 DNA: TGTGCCACCAGCCTCGATCAGATTCCCTCCTACGAGCAGTACTTC; CDR3 protein: CATSLDQIPSYEQYF
D gene: .; J gene: TRBJ2-7; V gene: TRBV19; clone size: once; CDR3 DNA: TGTGCCAGTACCTCTTCCGGGGGAGGACCCTACGAGCAGTACTTC; CDR3 protein: CASTSSGGGPYEQYF
D gene: TRBD2; J gene: TRBJ2-1; V gene: TRBV7-2; clone size: .; CDR3 DNA: TGTGCCAGCAGCGAGGGACTAGCGGGAGGCAATGAGCAGTTCTTC; CDR3 protein: CASSEGLAGGNEQFF
D gene: TRBD1; J gene: TRBJ1-5; V gene: TRBV19; clone size: .; CDR3 DNA: TGTGCCAGTAACCCGACAGGGGGGGATCAGCCCCAGCATTTT; CDR3 protein: CASNPTGGDQPQHF